Included here is one T cell receptor beta chain sequence, with context. CDR3 size: 14 residues. V shed 3 bases and J shed 5 bases, with 13 bases lying between them. Germline V gene lookup returns CDR1 MNHEY and CDR2 SVGAGI. The data belong to a study of blood T cell repertoires in COVID-19. Study-wide context: Nucleic acid was either cDNA or gDNA, and it came from T cells, B-cell-depleted T cells, or PBMCs.

Sequencing used immunoSEQ multiplex PCR; TCRdb keeps in-frame clones, though not all of them. The sample has under 95,000 clones; about 87% are singletons. This receptor was taken from a human donor with acute or convalescent COVID-19. The donor label of this sample is uncertain. V usage is TRBV6-5 and J usage is TRBJ2-5, with D perhaps TRBD2 (6 bases). The sequenced sample consisted of peripheral blood. The CDR3 DNA follows: TGTGCCAGCAGTTATGGGGGGACCTTGGAGACCCAGTACTTC. It encodes CASSYGGTLETQYF.